The 21 T cell receptor beta chains below come from one sample, sequenced in a study of T cell repertoires in cytomegalovirus infection. Each CDR3 protein is one row after TCRdb ran MiXCR on the reads. The sample lists hundreds of thousands of distinct CDR3 sequences, 9.5% occurring once. The sequencing sample was made of PBMCs. The receptors here all came from a human donor in good health (CMV status not recorded). Some clones in this sample may be carry-over from other donors' samples.

Notes on this clonotype: An end of the junction differs from the germline gene, which may be a read error. The genes are TRBV28 and TRBJ2-1; 10 nucleotides align to TRBD2. Germline V gene data show CDR1 as MDHEN and CDR2 as SYDVKM. The CDR3 sequence is 14 residues long. This CDR3 is CAATRGLAMNEEFF. In DNA, the CDR3 is TGTGCCGCCACCCGGGGACTAGCGATGAATGAGGAGTTCTTC.

In its sample, this clonotype was seen many times. This sequence joins TRBV12-3 or TRBV12-4 and TRBJ2-5, with D tentatively TRBD1 (6 bases). V was trimmed by 5 bases and J by 6 bases, leaving 13 bases between them. The CDR3 loop spans 13 amino acids. CDR3 sequence reads: CASSPGTLKTQYF. The CDR3 region has the DNA TGTGCCAGCAGTCCTGGGACACTGAAGACCCAGTACTTC.

This clonotype was counted a few times. The CDR3 DNA reads TGTGCCAGCAGTCGGGAGGGACAGGGGAAGAATGAGCAGTTCTTC. Its translation: CASSREGQGKNEQFF. V is TRBV7-3 and J is TRBJ2-1, with 10 bases aligning to TRBD1. V lost 6 bases and J lost 7; bases outside the gene matches: 9. This CDR3 has 15 residues. CDR1 is SGHTA, CDR2 FQGTGA, per germline.

This clonotype was seen more than once but under ten times. The chain recombines TRBV7-2 with TRBJ1-2; unclear D gene. Per germline, CDR1 SGHTA and CDR2 FQGNSA. CDR3 length: 11 amino acids. Deletions cut 2 bases from V and 10 bases from J, with 8 bases between. CDR3: CASSLPGIYTF. CDR3 DNA: TGTGCCAGCAGCTTACCGGGAATCTACACCTTC.

The V gene is TRBV29-1, the J gene TRBJ1-1; D is possibly TRBD1 (5 bases). Germline V gives CDR1 SQVTM, CDR2 ANQGSEA. Trimming stripped 3 bases from V and 1 base from J, with 6 bases between. The CDR3 loop spans 12 amino acids. CDR3 in amino acids: CSVDRENTEAFF. The CDR3, as DNA: TGCAGCGTTGACAGGGAGAACACTGAAGCTTTCTTT.

This clonotype came up many times. V usage is TRBV12-3 or TRBV12-4 and J usage is TRBJ1-3; no clear D. V lost 6 bases, J lost 0 bases, and 12 bases lay in between. This CDR3 is 15 amino acids long. CDR3 residues: CASRQIGNSGNTIYF. CDR3 nucleotide sequence: TGTGCCAGCAGACAGATAGGGAACTCTGGAAACACCATATATTTT.

The chain is built from TRBV6-2 or TRBV6-3 and TRBJ1-1; D gene unclear. V lost 6 bases, J lost 2 bases, and 10 bases lay in between. In germline, CDR1 is MNHEY, CDR2 SVGEGT. This CDR3 contains 13 residues. For the CDR3, the DNA is TGTGCCAGCAGGAACCCTGGCAACACTGAAGCTTTCTTT. It is translated as CASRNPGNTEAFF.

The V call is TRBV12-3 or TRBV12-4, the J call TRBJ2-3; maybe TRBD2 (6 bases). The CDR3 length is 17 residues. The ends were cut back, 0 bases at V and 2 bases at J, with 15 bases in the middle. As DNA, the CDR3 is TGTGCCAGCAGTTTAGCTCTAGCGAAGTATGTCACAGATACGCAGTATTTT. It encodes CASSLALAKYVTDTQYF.

This clonotype was seen many times. The gene calls are TRBV9 and TRBJ2-5, with D unclear. This CDR3 has 14 amino acids. V lost 3 bases and J lost 6, with 15 bases in between. CDR1 is SGDLS, CDR2 YYNGEE, per germline. For the CDR3, the DNA is TGTGCCAGCAGCGCTTCCGCGCTTCAGAAGACCCAGTACTTC. It specifies CASSASALQKTQYF.

This chain uses TRBV6-2 or TRBV6-3 with TRBJ2-7; 7 bases map to TRBD1. Trimming at V came to 2 bases and at J to 5 bases, leaving 12 bases not matched to a gene. Germline CDR1 and CDR2: MNHEY and SVGEGT. The CDR3 covers 16 residues. The DNA for the CDR3 is TGTGCCAGCAGTTACCCAGCAGGGGGAGTAAGCGACGAGCAGTACTTC. Protein product: CASSYPAGGVSDEQYF.

This clonotype was seen ten or more times. The CDR3 DNA reads as TGTGCCAGCAGCGGGGGGGTCACCGGGGAGCTGTTTTTT. This gives the protein CASSGGVTGELFF. This chain uses TRBV7-2 with TRBJ2-2; TRBD2 aligns across 7 bases. The junction had 1 base not matched to a gene; V was cut back by 5 bases and J by 4 bases. The CDR3 consists of 13 residues. Germline lookup yields CDR1 SGHTA and CDR2 FQGNSA.

Points on this clonotype: A much larger clone lies a single base off, so this may be a read error. The V gene is TRBV7-2, the J gene TRBJ2-5; D unclear. The CDR3 contains 13 residues. From germline, CDR1 is SGHTA and CDR2 FQGNSA. This chain's CDR3 is CASAVGIEETQYF. The CDR3 DNA reads TGTGCTTCGGCGGTAGGGATCGAGGAGACCCAGTACTTC.

This clonotype was detected many times. V usage is TRBV7-2 and J usage is TRBJ1-5; no clear D. Trimming cost V 5 bases and J 3 bases, with 8 bases left between them. CDR3 length: 13 amino acids. Germline assignment: CDR1 SGHTA and CDR2 FQGNSA. The CDR3 spells CASSPSSNQPQHF. The CDR3 DNA is TGTGCCAGCAGCCCCAGTTCCAATCAGCCCCAGCATTTT.

This clonotype has just a few counts. The genes are TRBV6-8 and TRBJ2-7; 8 nucleotides agree with TRBD1. Germline trimming cut 4 bases from V and 2 bases from J; bases unmatched to any gene: 4. The CDR3 loop spans 14 amino acids. Germline lookup yields CDR1 MNHGY and CDR2 SAAAGT. The CDR3 DNA follows: TGTGCCAGCAGTTCTGCGACAGGGGCCTACGAGCAGTACTTC. Its protein product is CASSSATGAYEQYF.

A few counts support this clonotype. The chain is built from TRBV27 and TRBJ1-2; D might be TRBD1 (5 bases). With 4 bases removed from V and 5 bases from J, the gap between germline ends came to 17 bases. The length of the CDR3 is 15 residues. CDR1 is MNHEY and CDR2 is SMNVEV in the germline V gene (reference sequence). The CDR3 nucleotides read TGTGCCAGCAGTTATTCGGGGGGGGGGAAGTATGGCTACACCTTC. This encodes CASSYSGGGKYGYTF.

This clonotype occurred a few times. The chain is built from TRBV7-9 and TRBJ2-5; weak D call: TRBD1 (6 bases). The V gene lost 4 bases and the J gene lost 5 bases, with 17 bases spanning the gap. From germline, CDR1 is SEHNR and CDR2 FQNEAQ (reference sequence). There are 15 residues in the CDR3. As DNA, the CDR3 is TGTGCCAGCAGCTCCCTGGACAGAGTTTGGGAGACCCAGTACTTC. This encodes CASSSLDRVWETQYF.

The rearrangement links TRBV4-2 to TRBJ2-3; 7 nucleotides align to TRBD1. Looked up from germline, CDR1 is LGHNA and CDR2 is YNFKEQ. The CDR3 has 16 amino acids. The junction had 11 bases not matched to a gene; V was cut back by 4 bases and J by 4 bases. This CDR3 is CASSRPAGGSSDTQYF. The CDR3 DNA sequence: TGTGCCAGCAGCCGGCCGGCAGGGGGTTCCTCAGATACGCAGTATTTT.

V is TRBV24-1 and J is TRBJ2-1; tentative D call: TRBD1 (5 bases). The germline CDR1 and CDR2 sequences are KGHDR and SFDVKD. The V gene lost 4 bases and the J gene lost 4 bases, with 10 bases spanning the gap. The length of the CDR3 is 14 residues. The CDR3 region has the DNA TGTGCCACCAGTGACTTCGCAGGGTACAATGAGCAGTTCTTC. Translating gives CATSDFAGYNEQFF.

This clonotype has just a few counts. The gene calls are TRBV20-1 and TRBJ2-7; D call uncertain. CDR1 DFQATT and CDR2 SNEGSKA come from the germline V gene (reference sequence). This CDR3 contains 13 residues. Trimming took off 6 bases at V and 0 bases at J, with 12 bases between the two ends. This CDR3 reads CSARKRISYEQYF. CDR3 nucleotide sequence: TGCAGTGCCCGTAAGCGAATCTCCTACGAGCAGTACTTC.

This clonotype was recorded many times. This rearrangement joins TRBV10-2 to TRBJ2-2, with 7 bases lining up with TRBD2. The CDR3 spans 14 residues. Losses at the gene ends were 10 bases for V and 3 bases for J; bases not matched to a gene: 8. Germline CDR1 is WSHSY and CDR2 is SAAADI. This chain's CDR3 is CATSVSGDTGELFF. The CDR3 bases are TGCGCCACCTCCGTGAGCGGGGACACCGGGGAGCTGTTTTTT.

This clonotype was found many times. The chain uses TRBV7-2 and TRBJ1-1; 7 positions agree with TRBD1. Germline CDR1 is SGHTA and CDR2 is FQGNSA. V lost 3 bases and J lost 4; bases outside the gene matches: 8. The CDR3 is 15 residues long. The CDR3 here is CASSFKTGRVTEAFF. For the CDR3, the DNA is TGTGCCAGCAGCTTCAAGACAGGGCGGGTCACTGAAGCTTTCTTT.